Below, 23 T cell receptor beta chains from the same sample are listed, as sequenced in a study of T cells in Graves' hyperthyroidism and ophthalmopathy. There were TCR beta CDR3 regions amplified from RNA transcripts. First-round RT-PCR with HTBI primers amplified the TCR CDR3 region. TCRdb called the multiplex PCR reads again in MiXCR, with one record for every CDR3 protein. The data hold around 500,000 distinct CDR3 sequences, with about 16% observed a single time. Sequenced input: blood. These receptors were collected from a woman under 40 with Graves' ophthalmopathy.

There are many counts of this clonotype. The genes are TRBV11-2 and TRBJ2-3, with 8 bases aligning to TRBD2. The CDR3 has 17 amino acids. Germline values: CDR1 SGHAT, CDR2 FQNNGV. V dropped 5 bases and J dropped 2; count of bases not matched to a gene: 12. CDR3 in amino acids: CASSGRVLAGTTDTQYF. The CDR3 DNA reads TGTGCCAGCAGCGGGCGTGTGCTAGCGGGCACCACAGATACGCAGTATTTT.

The chain links TRBV7-2 to TRBJ2-2, with TRBD2 matching 7 bases. The trim removed 9 bases at V and 7 bases at J, leaving 5 bases unmatched. Germline V gene sequence: CDR1 SGHTA, CDR2 FQGNSA. The CDR3 is 12 amino acids. The CDR3 sequence is CARAGRGGELFF. The CDR3 DNA is TGTGCCAGGGCAGGGAGGGGCGGGGAGCTGTTTTTT.

This clonotype showed up just a few times. This rearrangement joins TRBV12-3 or TRBV12-4 to TRBJ1-3; no definite D call. Trimming pared 3 bases from V and 3 bases from J, leaving 9 bases between. The CDR3 totals 14 residues. CDR3 protein: CASSFKDHGNTIYF. CDR3 bases: TGTGCCAGCAGTTTTAAGGACCATGGAAACACCATATATTTT.

At least ten counts were recorded for this clonotype. The CDR3 is CASQGATNYGYTF. The CDR3 DNA follows: TGTGCCAGTCAGGGGGCGACTAACTATGGCTACACCTTC. The chain couples TRBV12-3 or TRBV12-4 to TRBJ1-2; 8 bases align to TRBD1. CDR3 length: 13 residues. V gave up 9 bases and J gave up 0 bases; unmatched junction bases: 3.

The sample holds many counts of this clonotype. The V gene is TRBV7-2, the J gene TRBJ1-2, with D possibly TRBD1 on 5 matching bases. V shed 3 bases and J shed 3 bases, with 11 bases lying between them. This CDR3 has 14 residues. Germline V CDR1 and CDR2: SGHTA, FQGNSA. This CDR3 reads CASSLRGVHYGYTF. The CDR3 nucleotides read TGTGCCAGCAGCTTGCGGGGGGTTCACTATGGCTACACCTTC.

In the case of this clonotype: The junction shows a germline mismatch at one end, possibly a read error. The chain recombines TRBV28 with TRBJ1-1; D gene uncertain. Germline assignment: CDR1 MDHEN and CDR2 SYDVKM. The CDR3 has 15 amino acids. The CDR3 loop reads CAGSLADLMNTEAFF. The CDR3 DNA reads as TGTGCCGGCAGTCTTGCCGACCTAATGAACACTGAAGCTTTCTTT. Drawing the rest from reference TRBV28 and TRBJ1-1, the complete variable domain is DVKVTQSSRYLVKRTGEKVFLECVQDMDHENMFWYRQDPGLGLRLIYFSYDVKMKEKGDIPEGYSVSREKKERFSLILESASTNQTSMYLCAGSLADLMNTEAFFGQGTRLTVV.

This clonotype was seen many times. The J gene is TRBJ2-2, the V gene TRBV6-2 or TRBV6-3; no clear D. The CDR3 length is 13 residues. The germline V gene encodes CDR1 MNHEY and CDR2 SVGEGT. Trimming took off 7 bases at V and 1 base at J, with 7 bases between the two ends. The CDR3: CASNSLNTGELFF. The CDR3 DNA follows: TGTGCCAGCAATTCGCTGAACACCGGGGAGCTGTTTTTT.

Comments on this clonotype: A read error is possible here, since a much larger clone lies one base away. This chain connects TRBV29-1 to TRBJ2-3; a possible D gene is TRBD1 (6 bases). The CDR3 contains 13 residues. The V gene's germline CDR1 is SQVTM and CDR2 ANQGSEA. CDR3 DNA: TGCAGCGTTGAGCTAGGACAGACAGATACGCGGTATTTT. Residues: CSVELGQTDTRYF.

In its sample, this clonotype was seen many times. The chain is built from TRBV11-1 and TRBJ2-1; 10 positions match TRBD2. The CDR3 has 16 residues. CDR1 and CDR2 from the germline V gene are SGHAT and FQDESV (reference sequence). The J segment lost 6 bases and the V segment lost 8 bases, leaving 13 bases of the junction unmatched. The DNA for the CDR3 is TGTGCCAGCGAGCTTAGGAGAGGACTAGCGGCCAATGAGCAGTTCTTC. Translation gives CASELRRGLAANEQFF. Variable domain in full (rest from reference TRBV11-1 and TRBJ2-1): EAEVAQSPRYKITEKSQAVAFWCDPISGHATLYWYRQILGQGPELLVQFQDESVVDDSQLPKDRFSAERLKGVDSTLKIQPAELGDSAMYLCASELRRGLAANEQFFGPGTRLTVL.

J is TRBJ1-1 and V is TRBV7-9; no reliable D call. V shed 1 base and J shed 7 bases, with 4 bases lying between them. CDR3 length equals 11 residues. Germline lookup yields CDR1 SEHNR and CDR2 FQNEAQ (reference sequence). This CDR3 is CASSLGDEAFF. DNA for the CDR3: TGTGCCAGCAGCTTAGGTGATGAAGCTTTCTTT.

The genes are TRBV6-2 or TRBV6-3 and TRBJ2-1; D is ambiguous. CDR1 and CDR2 (germline): MNHEY, SVGEGT. The CDR3 runs to 12 residues. The ends were cut back, 4 bases at V and 8 bases at J, with 9 bases in the middle. Here the CDR3 reads CASSFPDHEQFF. CDR3 DNA: TGTGCCAGCAGTTTTCCTGATCATGAGCAGTTCTTC.

This clonotype was counted many times. This chain joins TRBV28 and TRBJ2-7, with D perhaps TRBD1 or TRBD2 (6 bases each). Germline CDR1 reads MDHEN; CDR2 reads SYDVKM. The V end lost 6 bases, the J end lost 6 bases, and 21 bases lay between the germline ends. The CDR3 is 15 residues long. The CDR3 here is CASSRGGGARFEQYF. CDR3 in DNA: TGTGCCAGCAGCCGCGGAGGGGGAGCGCGGTTCGAGCAGTACTTC.

This clonotype occurred a few times. DNA of the CDR3: TGCGCCAGCAGCCAAGATCGGATCCAAAGGGGATATAGCAATCAGCCCCAGCATTTT. Translation gives CASSQDRIQRGYSNQPQHF. This rearrangement joins TRBV4-1 to TRBJ1-5, with D possibly being TRBD1 (5 bases). The germline V gene encodes CDR1 MGHRA and CDR2 YSYEKL. The CDR3 length is 19 residues. V was clipped by 0 bases and J by 0 bases, with 18 bases between them.

The chain links TRBV4-1 to TRBJ2-2, with D hard to call. V shed 1 base and J shed 2 bases, with 17 bases lying between them. The germline V gene encodes CDR1 MGHRA and CDR2 YSYEKL. This CDR3 region has 18 residues. The CDR3 nucleotides are TGCGCCAGCAGCCAAGTCCGAATAATAAAGGGTAACACCGGGGAGCTGTTTTTT. Residues: CASSQVRIIKGNTGELFF.

This clonotype was seen at least ten times. The chain combines TRBV20-1 with TRBJ2-5; 10 nucleotides agree with TRBD2. Trimming took 8 bases from V and 4 from J; bases not matched to a gene: 4. CDR1 DFQATT and CDR2 SNEGSKA come from the germline V gene (reference sequence). CDR3 length: 12 amino acids. DNA of the CDR3: TGCAGTAGCGGGAGGGCCCGAGAGACCCAGTACTTC. Its translation is CSSGRARETQYF.

V gene TRBV5-1 combines with J gene TRBJ2-7; 10 bases match TRBD2. The V gene end was trimmed by 4 bases and the J gene end by 3 bases; junction bases not matched to a gene: 7. The CDR3 is made up of 15 amino acids. Germline V gene sequence: CDR1 SGHRS, CDR2 YFSETQ. The CDR3 nucleotides read TGCGCCAGCAGCGGAGGGTTAGCGGGAGGCTACGAGCAGTACTTC. Its translation is CASSGGLAGGYEQYF. The full variable domain, its missing parts supplied by reference TRBV5-1 and TRBJ2-7, is KAGVTQTPRYLIKTRGQQVTLSCSPISGHRSVSWYQQTPGQGLQFLFEYFSETQRNKGNFPGRFSGRQFSNSRSEMNVSTLELGDSALYLCASSGGLAGGYEQYFGPGTRLTVT.

This clonotype was recorded many times. The chain couples TRBV30 to TRBJ2-1; tentatively, D is TRBD2 (6 bases). The CDR3 is made up of 13 amino acids. Germline V gene sequence: CDR1 GTSNPN, CDR2 SVGIG (reference sequence). V gave up 0 bases and J gave up 8 bases, with 11 bases separating them. CDR3 nucleotide sequence: TGTGCCTGGAGTGTAGTCGGGAGACATGAGCAGTTCTTC. This gives the protein CAWSVVGRHEQFF.

This clonotype occurred a few times. The chain links TRBV12-3 or TRBV12-4 to TRBJ2-6, with D perhaps being TRBD1 or TRBD2 (5 bases each). There are 18 residues in the CDR3. The germline V and J ends were trimmed by 3 bases and 0 bases, with 15 bases remaining between them. The CDR3: CASSFEGGAPSGANVLTF. For the CDR3, the DNA is TGTGCCAGCAGTTTTGAGGGTGGGGCTCCCTCTGGGGCCAACGTCCTGACTTTC.

This clonotype has ten or more counts. V gene TRBV28 combines with J gene TRBJ1-1, with 7 bases aligning to TRBD1. J was trimmed by 8 bases and V by 2 bases; bases with no gene match: 5. Germline CDR1 reads MDHEN; CDR2 reads SYDVKM. The CDR3 length is 13 residues. CDR3 sequence: CASSLTHRGEAFF. The CDR3 bases are TGTGCCAGCAGTTTAACACACAGGGGAGAAGCTTTCTTT.

This clonotype has just a few counts. The CDR3 nucleotides read TGTGCCACCACGGGACAAAACTCGAACTACGAGCAGTACTTC. Translated: CATTGQNSNYEQYF. The rearrangement uses TRBV24-1 and TRBJ2-7, with a possible D match to TRBD1 (6 bases). Germline loops: CDR1 KGHDR, CDR2 SFDVKD. The CDR3 totals 14 residues. V lost 8 bases and J lost 3, with 16 bases in between.

This clonotype was seen a few times. The chain carries TRBV6-1 and TRBJ2-1; 7 positions agree with TRBD1. The V and J ends lost 0 bases and 1 base, in that order; junction bases with no gene match: 0. The CDR3 runs 15 residues. CDR1 is MNHNS and CDR2 is SASEGT in the germline V gene. The CDR3 loop is CASSEARGSYNEQFF. CDR3 DNA sequence: TGTGCCAGCAGTGAAGCCAGGGGGTCCTACAATGAGCAGTTCTTC.

This clonotype appeared many times. The rearrangement uses TRBV28 and TRBJ2-1, with TRBD1 identical over 8 bases. The length of the CDR3 is 13 residues. The V gene end was trimmed by 5 bases and the J gene end by 9 bases; junction bases not matched to a gene: 6. Germline V lookup: CDR1 MDHEN, CDR2 SYDVKM. CDR3 protein: CASSESGGSEQFF. The DNA for the CDR3 is TGTGCCAGCAGTGAATCAGGGGGCAGTGAGCAGTTCTTC. Full variable domain (rest looked up from reference TRBV28 and TRBJ2-1): DVKVTQSSRYLVKRTGEKVFLECVQDMDHENMFWYRQDPGLGLRLIYFSYDVKMKEKGDIPEGYSVSREKKERFSLILESASTNQTSMYLCASSESGGSEQFFGPGTRLTVL.

The sample holds many counts of this clonotype. The chain is built from TRBV7-2 and TRBJ2-1, with 10 bases identical to TRBD2. Germline V gives CDR1 SGHTA, CDR2 FQGNSA. After removal of 5 bases from V and 0 bases from J, the junction contained 4 bases not matched to a gene. The CDR3 sequence is 16 residues long. CDR3 region: CASSPIAGGSYNEQFF. The DNA for the CDR3 is TGTGCCAGCAGCCCGATAGCGGGAGGCTCCTACAATGAGCAGTTCTTC.